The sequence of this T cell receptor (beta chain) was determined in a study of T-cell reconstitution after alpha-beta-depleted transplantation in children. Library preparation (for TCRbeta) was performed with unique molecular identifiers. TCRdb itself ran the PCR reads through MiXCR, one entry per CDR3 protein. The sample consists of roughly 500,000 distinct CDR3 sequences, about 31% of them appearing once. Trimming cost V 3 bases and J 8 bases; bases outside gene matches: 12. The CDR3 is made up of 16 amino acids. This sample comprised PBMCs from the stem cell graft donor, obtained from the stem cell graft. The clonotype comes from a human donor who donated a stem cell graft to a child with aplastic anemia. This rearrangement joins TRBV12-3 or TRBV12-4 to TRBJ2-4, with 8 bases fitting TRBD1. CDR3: CASSFDSGKDRDIQYF. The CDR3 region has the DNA TGTGCCAGCAGTTTCGACAGTGGAAAGGACAGGGACATTCAGTACTTC.